The clone carrying this T cell receptor beta chain came up a few times. The antigen is not known. The data belong to a study of T cell repertoires in cytomegalovirus infection. Study context: Selection of CMV epitopes for the study included recently identified HLA-C-restricted and well-studied HLA-B-restricted ones.

One entry per CDR3 protein results from TCRdb running MiXCR on the reads. The profile covers 830,000 or so distinct CDR3 sequences, with approximately 32% appearing a single time and over 10% taken by the ten largest. The origin of this receptor is a human donor in good health (CMV status not recorded). Some clones in this sample may be carry-over from other donors' samples. Here the sequenced sample was cultured CD8+ T cells from PBMCs, taken from culture after CMV antigen stimulation.

CDR3: CASSYSQGAWTEAFF. CDR3 sequence (DNA): TGTGCCAGCAGTTACTCCCAGGGGGCTTGGACTGAAGCTTTCTTT. The rearrangement uses TRBV6-6 and TRBJ1-1, with 8 positions matching TRBD1. Trimming removed 0 bases from V and 5 bases from J; junction bases left unmatched: 5. Germline assignment: CDR1 MNHNY and CDR2 SVGAGI (reference sequence). There are 15 residues in the CDR3.